This T cell receptor (beta chain) stems from a study of CD8 T cells in ankylosing spondylitis. On this clonotype: Its antigen remains unidentified.

Findings and caveats of the study: Both synovial fluid and blood in reactive arthritis had previously been reported to carry some motif variants. In ankylosing spondylitis patients, matched synovial fluid reportedly showed significant enrichment of disease-linked clones. CD8+ disease-linked clones were present at relatively low frequencies in blood.

As the method for making TCR beta libraries, quantitative 5'-RACE with molecular barcodes was used. TCRdb called the 5' RACE reads again in MiXCR, with one record for every CDR3 protein. The sample comprises 250,000 to 400,000 distinct CDR3 sequences, around 10% of which are singletons, and roughly a tenth rests with the top ten. The CDR3 length is 15 residues. V shed 1 base and J shed 1 base, with 13 bases lying between them. The V gene's germline CDR1 is SQVTM and CDR2 ANQGSEA. Sequencing was done on a sample of blood, either unsorted or a sorted T cell fraction (not recorded which). V gene TRBV29-1 combines with J gene TRBJ1-1, with D perhaps TRBD1 (5 bases). The clonotype was recovered from a female donor with ankylosing spondylitis or in good health (not recorded which). The chain's CDR3 is CSVEVVGGGNTEAFF. In nucleotides, the CDR3 is TGCAGCGTTGAAGTAGTTGGGGGGGGGAACACTGAAGCTTTCTTT.